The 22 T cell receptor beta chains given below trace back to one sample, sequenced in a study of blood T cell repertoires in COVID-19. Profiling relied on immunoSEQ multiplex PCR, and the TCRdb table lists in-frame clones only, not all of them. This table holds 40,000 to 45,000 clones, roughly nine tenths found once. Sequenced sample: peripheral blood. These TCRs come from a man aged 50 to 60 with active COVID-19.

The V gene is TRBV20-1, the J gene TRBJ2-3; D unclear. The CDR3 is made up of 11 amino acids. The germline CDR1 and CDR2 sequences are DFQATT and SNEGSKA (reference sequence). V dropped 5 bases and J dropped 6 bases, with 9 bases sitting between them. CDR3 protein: CSASRLDTQYF. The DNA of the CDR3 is TGCAGTGCTTCGCGGCTGGATACGCAGTATTTT.

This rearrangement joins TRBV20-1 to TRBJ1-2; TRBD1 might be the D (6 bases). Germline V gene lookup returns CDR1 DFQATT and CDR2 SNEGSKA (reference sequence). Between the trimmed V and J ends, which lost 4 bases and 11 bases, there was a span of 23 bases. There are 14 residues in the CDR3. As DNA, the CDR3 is TGCAGTGCTACTGAGGACAGCCTACGGATGGATTACACCTTC. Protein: CSATEDSLRMDYTF.

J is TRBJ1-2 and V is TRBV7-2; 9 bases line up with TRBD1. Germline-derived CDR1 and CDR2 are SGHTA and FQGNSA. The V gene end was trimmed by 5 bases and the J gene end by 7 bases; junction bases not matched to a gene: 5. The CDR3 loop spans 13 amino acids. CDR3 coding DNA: TGTGCCAGCAGCCCACAGGGGGCAGGTGGCTACACCTTC. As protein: CASSPQGAGGYTF.

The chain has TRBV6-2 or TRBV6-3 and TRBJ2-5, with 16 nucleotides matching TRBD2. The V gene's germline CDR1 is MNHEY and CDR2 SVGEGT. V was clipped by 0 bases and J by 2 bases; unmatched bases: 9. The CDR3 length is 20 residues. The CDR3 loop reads CASSYSIGTSGRAEQETQYF. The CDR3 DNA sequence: TGTGCCAGCAGTTACTCGATCGGGACTAGCGGGAGGGCCGAACAAGAGACCCAGTACTTC.

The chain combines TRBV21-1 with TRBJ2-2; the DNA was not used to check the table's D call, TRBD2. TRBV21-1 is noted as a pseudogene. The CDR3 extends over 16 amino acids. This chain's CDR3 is CASSNKTGTNTGELFF. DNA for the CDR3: TGTGCCAGCAGCAATAAGACGGGAACGAACACCGGGGAGCTGTTTTTT.

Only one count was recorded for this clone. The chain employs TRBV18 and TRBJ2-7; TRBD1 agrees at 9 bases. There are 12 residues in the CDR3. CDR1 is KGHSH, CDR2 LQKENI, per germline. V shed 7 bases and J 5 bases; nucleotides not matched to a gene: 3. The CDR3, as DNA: TGTGCCAGCTTGGGACAGGGTGACGAGCAGTACTTC. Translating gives CASLGQGDEQYF.

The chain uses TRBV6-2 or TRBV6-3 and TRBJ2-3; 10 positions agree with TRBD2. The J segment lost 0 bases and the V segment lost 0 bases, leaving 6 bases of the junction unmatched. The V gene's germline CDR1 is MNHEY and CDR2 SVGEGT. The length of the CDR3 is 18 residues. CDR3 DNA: TGTGCCAGCAGTTACTCCCTAGCGGGAGCCACTAGCACAGATACGCAGTATTTT. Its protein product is CASSYSLAGATSTDTQYF.

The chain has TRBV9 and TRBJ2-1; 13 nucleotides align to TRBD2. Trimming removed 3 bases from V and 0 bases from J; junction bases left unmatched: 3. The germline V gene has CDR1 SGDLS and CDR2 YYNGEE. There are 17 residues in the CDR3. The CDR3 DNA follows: TGTGCCAGCAGCGCCGGACTAGCGGGGGCCTCCTACAATGAGCAGTTCTTC. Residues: CASSAGLAGASYNEQFF.

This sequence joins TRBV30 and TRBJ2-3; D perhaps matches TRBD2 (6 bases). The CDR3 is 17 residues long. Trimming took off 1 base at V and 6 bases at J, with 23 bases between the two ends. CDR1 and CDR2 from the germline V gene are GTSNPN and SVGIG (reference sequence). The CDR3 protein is CAWSEGLSGLRFDTQYF. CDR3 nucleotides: TGTGCCTGGAGTGAGGGACTTAGCGGTCTCAGGTTTGATACGCAGTATTTT.

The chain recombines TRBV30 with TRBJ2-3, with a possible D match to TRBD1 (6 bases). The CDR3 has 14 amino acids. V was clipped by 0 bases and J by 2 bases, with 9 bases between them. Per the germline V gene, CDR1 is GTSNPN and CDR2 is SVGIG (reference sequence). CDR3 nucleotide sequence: TGTGCCTGGAGTGTACTGGGGGCCACAGATACGCAGTATTTT. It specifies CAWSVLGATDTQYF. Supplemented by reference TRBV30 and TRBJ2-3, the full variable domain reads SQTIHQWPATLVQPVGSPLSLECTVEGTSNPNLYWYRQAAGRGLQLLFYSVGIGQISSEVPQNLSASRPQDRQFILSSKKLLLSDSGFYLCAWSVLGATDTQYFGPGTRLTVL.

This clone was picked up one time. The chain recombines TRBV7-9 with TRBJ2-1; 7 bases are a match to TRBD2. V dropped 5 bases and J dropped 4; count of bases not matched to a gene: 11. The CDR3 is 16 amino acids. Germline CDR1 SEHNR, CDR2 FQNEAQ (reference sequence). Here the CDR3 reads CASSATAGEPYNEQFF. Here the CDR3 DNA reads TGTGCCAGCAGCGCTACCGCGGGGGAACCTTACAATGAGCAGTTCTTC.

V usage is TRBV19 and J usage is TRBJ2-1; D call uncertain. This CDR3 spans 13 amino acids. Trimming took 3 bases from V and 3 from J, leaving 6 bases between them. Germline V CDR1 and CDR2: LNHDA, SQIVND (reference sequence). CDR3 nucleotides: TGTGCCAGTAGTATCCAGGTCTACAATGAGCAGTTCTTC. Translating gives CASSIQVYNEQFF.

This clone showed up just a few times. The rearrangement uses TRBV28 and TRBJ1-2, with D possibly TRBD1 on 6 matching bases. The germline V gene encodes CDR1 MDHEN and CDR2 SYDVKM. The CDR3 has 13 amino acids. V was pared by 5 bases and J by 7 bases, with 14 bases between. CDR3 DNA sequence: TGTGCCAGCAGTACCCAGGGGTATGGTGGCTACACCTTC. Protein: CASSTQGYGGYTF.

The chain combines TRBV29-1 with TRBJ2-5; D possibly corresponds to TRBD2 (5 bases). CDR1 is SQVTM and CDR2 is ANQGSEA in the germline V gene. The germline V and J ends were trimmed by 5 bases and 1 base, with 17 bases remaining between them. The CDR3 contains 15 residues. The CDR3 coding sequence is TGCAGCGTTTATGATTCAAGGGAGCTCCAAGAGACCCAGTACTTC. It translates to CSVYDSRELQETQYF.

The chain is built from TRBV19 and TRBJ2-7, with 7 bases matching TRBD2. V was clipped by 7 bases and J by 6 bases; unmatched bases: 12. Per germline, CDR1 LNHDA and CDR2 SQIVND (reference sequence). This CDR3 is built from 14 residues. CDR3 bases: TGTGCCAGTAAATCAAGCGGGATAGGTGGCGAGCAGTACTTC. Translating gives CASKSSGIGGEQYF. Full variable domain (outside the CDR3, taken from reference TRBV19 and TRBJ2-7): DGGITQSPKYLFRKEGQNVTLSCEQNLNHDAMYWYRQDPGQGLRLIYYSQIVNDFQKGDIAEGYSVSREKKESFPLTVTSAQKNPTAFYLCASKSSGIGGEQYFGPGTRLTVT.

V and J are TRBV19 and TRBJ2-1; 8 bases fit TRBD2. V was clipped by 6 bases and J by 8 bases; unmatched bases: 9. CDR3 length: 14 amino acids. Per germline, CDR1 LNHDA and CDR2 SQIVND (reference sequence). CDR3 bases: TGTGCCAGTAGGCTAGCGGGTCCTCTTTATGAGCAGTTCTTC. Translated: CASRLAGPLYEQFF.

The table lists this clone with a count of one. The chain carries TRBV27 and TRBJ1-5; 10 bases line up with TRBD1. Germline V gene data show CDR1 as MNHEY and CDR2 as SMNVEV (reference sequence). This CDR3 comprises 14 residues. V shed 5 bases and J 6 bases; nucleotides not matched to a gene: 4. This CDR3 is CASSPGTGVQPQHF. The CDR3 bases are TGTGCCAGCAGTCCCGGGACAGGGGTTCAGCCCCAGCATTTT.

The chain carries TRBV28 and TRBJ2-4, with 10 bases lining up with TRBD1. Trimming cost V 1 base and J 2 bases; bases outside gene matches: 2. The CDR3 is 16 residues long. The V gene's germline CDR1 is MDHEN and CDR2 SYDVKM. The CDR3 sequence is CASSLSGQGTKNIQYF. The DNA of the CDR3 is TGTGCCAGCAGTTTATCGGGACAGGGGACCAAAAACATTCAGTACTTC.

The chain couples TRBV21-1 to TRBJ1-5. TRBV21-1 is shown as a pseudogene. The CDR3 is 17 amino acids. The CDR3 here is CASSTLPRRRDNQPQHF. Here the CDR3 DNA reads TGTGCCAGCAGCACCCTTCCCCGGAGACGGGACAATCAGCCCCAGCATTTT.

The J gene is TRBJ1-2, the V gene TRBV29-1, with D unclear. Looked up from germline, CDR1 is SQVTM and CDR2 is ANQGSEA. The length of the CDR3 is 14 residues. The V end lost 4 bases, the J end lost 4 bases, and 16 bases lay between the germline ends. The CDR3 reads CSVVLSPSFYGYTF. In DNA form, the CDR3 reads TGCAGCGTTGTTTTGTCACCTAGCTTCTATGGCTACACCTTC. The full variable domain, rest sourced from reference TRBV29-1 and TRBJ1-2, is SAVISQKPSRDICQRGTSLTIQCQVDSQVTMMFWYRQQPGQSLTLIATANQGSEATYESGFVIDKFPISRPNLTFSTLTVSNMSPEDSSIYLCSVVLSPSFYGYTFGSGTRLTVV.

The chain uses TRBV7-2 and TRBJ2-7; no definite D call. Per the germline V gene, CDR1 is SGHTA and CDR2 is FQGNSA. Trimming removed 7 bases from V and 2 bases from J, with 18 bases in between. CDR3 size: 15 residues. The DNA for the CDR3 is TGTGCCAGCACCCCCCAGACACCTCCTCCCTACGAGCAGTACTTC. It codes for CASTPQTPPPYEQYF. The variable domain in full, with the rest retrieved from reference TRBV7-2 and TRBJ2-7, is GAGVSQSPSNKVTEKGKDVELRCDPISGHTALYWYRQSLGQGLEFLIYFQGNSAPDKSGLPSDRFSAERTGGSVSTLTIQRTQQEDSAVYLCASTPQTPPPYEQYFGPGTRLTVT.

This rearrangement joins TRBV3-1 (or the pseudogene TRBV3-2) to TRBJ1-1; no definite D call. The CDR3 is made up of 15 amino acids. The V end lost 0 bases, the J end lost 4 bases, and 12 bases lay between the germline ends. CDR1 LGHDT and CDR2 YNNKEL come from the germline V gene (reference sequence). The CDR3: CASSQERGQATEAFF. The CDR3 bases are TGTGCCAGCAGCCAAGAAAGAGGGCAGGCCACTGAAGCTTTCTTT.